The sequence of this T cell receptor (beta chain) was determined in a study of cytomegalovirus exposure and HLA in healthy donors. Broader study findings: Available immune exposure information covered CMV serostatus only. Researchers reportedly found TCR beta sequences accurately predicted most subjects' HLA-A and HLA-B alleles. Common viral pathogens were later found to be apparently linked to several of the most significant clusters.

The PCR used 60 Vbeta and 13 Jbeta primers. Assay: immunoSEQ multiplex PCR; the TCRdb copy retains only in-frame clones and omits some. The sample contains a few hundred thousand clones, under 90% of which appear only once. Details on this clone: Antigen unknown.

The germline V gene encodes CDR1 MDHEN and CDR2 SYDVKM. The CDR3 spans 13 residues. V was pared by 7 bases and J by 6 bases, with 15 bases between. J is TRBJ1-1 and V is TRBV28, with no clear D. The TCR was taken from a girl aged 2 to 10 in good health and CMV-seronegative. Sequencing input: PBMCs. CDR3 region: CASKLLPKAEAFF. Written as DNA, the CDR3 is TGTGCCAGCAAACTTCTCCCTAAAGCTGAAGCTTTCTTT.